The 22 T cell receptor beta chains listed next were all sequenced from one sample in a study of spatial heterogeneity in lung cancer. Study-level points and caveats: Higher tumor mutation counts went along with higher counts of expanded intratumoral alpha and beta TCRs.

TCRdb redid the calling of the 5' RACE reads with MiXCR, one entry per CDR3 protein. This sample carries about 2,300 distinct CDR3 sequences, roughly 13% of them seen once, and the ten largest clones take 10%. For these TCRs, the target antigens are not known. The time point denotes: sample taken at primary tumor resection. The input for sequencing was lung tumor tissue, taken at surgery. The receptors were gathered from a male donor with early-stage non-small cell lung cancer.

The chain links TRBV9 to TRBJ2-5; possible D gene TRBD1, 6 bases. Trimming left V 4 bases short and J 4 bases short, with 14 bases between. Germline values: CDR1 SGDLS, CDR2 YYNGEE. The CDR3 has 14 residues. The CDR3 coding sequence is TGTGCCAGCAGCCCCAGTACAGGGATAGAGACCCAGTACTTC. Protein: CASSPSTGIETQYF.

This clonotype was recorded a few times. The chain combines TRBV5-1 with TRBJ2-5; 9 positions match TRBD2. The V gene end was trimmed by 2 bases and the J gene end by 0 bases; junction bases not matched to a gene: 8. The CDR3 contains 17 residues. Germline CDR1 is SGHRS and CDR2 is YFSETQ. The CDR3 DNA is TGCGCCAGCAGCTTAGGCCCTAGCGGGGCCTACCAAGAGACCCAGTACTTC. It encodes CASSLGPSGAYQETQYF.

This clonotype was seen more than once but under ten times. V is TRBV7-2 and J is TRBJ2-1; D ambiguous. The germline V gene has CDR1 SGHTA and CDR2 FQGNSA. Trimming took 1 base from V and 2 from J, leaving 9 bases between them. The length of the CDR3 is 15 residues. The CDR3: CASSLGVQPYNEQFF. Written as DNA, the CDR3 is TGTGCCAGCAGCTTAGGGGTGCAGCCCTACAATGAGCAGTTCTTC.

This clonotype is medium-sized by share. This sequence joins TRBV5-6 and TRBJ1-1; D gene unclear. The CDR3 length is 13 residues. The ends were cut back, 0 bases at V and 11 bases at J, with 14 bases in the middle. CDR1 and CDR2 (germline): SGHDT, YYEEEE. The CDR3 here is CASSLGPSLPAFF. The CDR3 DNA sequence: TGTGCCAGCAGCTTGGGCCCGAGCCTGCCGGCTTTCTTT.

The table lists this clonotype with a few counts. The chain combines TRBV10-3 with TRBJ2-7; the D gene could be TRBD1 or TRBD2 (6 bases each). V was trimmed by 4 bases and J by 6 bases, leaving 13 bases between them. Per the germline V gene, CDR1 is ENHRY and CDR2 is SYGVKD. The CDR3 runs to 13 residues. The CDR3 sequence is CAISGLQGGEQYF. DNA for the CDR3: TGTGCCATCAGTGGGCTACAGGGAGGCGAGCAGTACTTC.

In its sample, this clonotype was seen many times. V and J are TRBV29-1 and TRBJ2-7; the D gene could be TRBD1 or TRBD2 (5 bases each). V was shortened by 5 bases and J by 9 bases, with 23 bases between the two germline ends. Germline values: CDR1 SQVTM, CDR2 ANQGSEA. This CDR3 comprises 14 residues. In DNA, the CDR3 is TGCAGCGTTCCGGGGCCGGACACTGTTCTGGGGCAGTACTTC. As protein: CSVPGPDTVLGQYF.

By proportion, this clonotype is medium-sized. This sequence joins TRBV3-2 and TRBJ1-1; the table's D call of TRBD1 was not tested on the DNA. TRBV3-2 is listed as a pseudogene. This CDR3 is 14 amino acids long. The CDR3 reads CASSQGGVRLPAFF. The DNA of the CDR3 is TGTGCCAGCAGCCAAGGAGGGGTCCGTCTACCAGCTTTCTTT.

As for this clonotype: This sequence may be a read error, since a much larger clone differs from it by one base. V is TRBV7-2 and J is TRBJ2-5; D is possibly TRBD1 or TRBD2 (5 bases each). The V gene's germline CDR1 is SGHTA and CDR2 FQGNSA. The CDR3 has 13 residues. This CDR3 reads CVSSSGPPETQYF. CDR3 sequence (DNA): TGTGTCAGCAGCTCGGGACCGCCGGAGACCCAGTACTTC.

This clonotype has just a few counts. The genes are TRBV10-3 and TRBJ1-1, with D possibly matching TRBD1 (6 bases). Germline values: CDR1 ENHRY, CDR2 SYGVKD. V was shortened by 4 bases and J by 2 bases, with 17 bases between the two germline ends. The CDR3 is made up of 16 amino acids. CDR3 sequence: CAISARTGTFNTEAFF. In DNA, the CDR3 is TGTGCCATCAGTGCGAGAACCGGGACATTTAACACTGAAGCTTTCTTT.

To note about this clonotype: This could be a read error, since a much larger clone is one nucleotide away. The chain links TRBV12-3 or TRBV12-4 to TRBJ2-6; 8 nucleotides agree with TRBD2. The CDR3 contains 15 residues. The V segment lost 6 bases and the J segment 2 bases; nucleotides outside the gene matches: 3. The CDR3 DNA follows: TGTGCCAGCAGAGCCGGGGGGGCTGGGGCCAACGTCCTGACTTTC. It yields the protein CASRAGGAGANVLTF.

This clonotype has only a few counts. The chain couples TRBV11-3 to TRBJ1-1; 7 nucleotides match TRBD1. CDR1 is SGHNT and CDR2 is YENEEA in the germline V gene. The ends lost 5 bases at V and 6 bases at J; junction bases unmatched: 9. This CDR3 comprises 14 residues. In nucleotides, the CDR3 is TGTGCCAGCAGCCAGACAGGGATTAGGGCTGAAGCTTTCTTT. Translation gives CASSQTGIRAEAFF.

The chain joins TRBV20-1 to TRBJ1-4; no firm D call. The length of the CDR3 is 14 residues. Germline V lookup: CDR1 DFQATT, CDR2 SNEGSKA (reference sequence). The V end was cut by 1 base, the J end by 0 bases, with 6 bases between. The CDR3 DNA reads as TGCAGTGCTAGAGGGCCGGCAACTAATGAAAAACTGTTTTTT. It encodes CSARGPATNEKLFF.

By its share, this clonotype is medium-sized. The chain uses TRBV7-2 and TRBJ1-4; a weak D match, TRBD1 (5 bases). The CDR3 totals 15 residues. Germline V lookup: CDR1 SGHTA, CDR2 FQGNSA. Trimming cost V 3 bases and J 2 bases, with 10 bases left between them. In DNA, the CDR3 is TGTGCCAGCAGCTTCGAGTGGGGGACTAATGAAAAACTGTTTTTT. It yields the protein CASSFEWGTNEKLFF. Filled out from reference TRBV7-2 and TRBJ1-4, the complete variable domain reads GAGVSQSPSNKVTEKGKDVELRCDPISGHTALYWYRQSLGQGLEFLIYFQGNSAPDKSGLPSDRFSAERTGGSVSTLTIQRTQQEDSAVYLCASSFEWGTNEKLFFGSGTQLSVL.

This clonotype is judged medium-sized (0.01 to 0.1%). The genes are TRBV5-1 and TRBJ2-7; D is unclear. Germline values: CDR1 SGHRS, CDR2 YFSETQ. This CDR3 comprises 13 residues. The V and J ends lost 2 bases and 3 bases respectively, with 9 bases between them. CDR3: CASSFGPRYEQYF. Written as DNA, the CDR3 is TGCGCCAGCAGCTTCGGACCCCGCTACGAGCAGTACTTC.

Within the sample, this clonotype is medium-sized. A junction boundary mismatches the germline segment, possibly from a read error. The V and J genes are TRBV29-1 and TRBJ2-5; 10 bases agree with TRBD1. CDR1 and CDR2 (germline): SQVTM, ANQGSEA. CDR3 length equals 14 residues. CDR3 sequence: CSVGTGQGPHGLRF. Written as DNA, the CDR3 is TGCAGCGTTGGAACGGGACAGGGGCCTCATGGTCTTCGCTTC.

Relative to its sample, this clonotype is medium-sized. This chain links TRBV7-9 with TRBJ2-2; 7 bases map to TRBD1. Germline V CDR1 and CDR2: SEHNR, FQNEAQ (reference sequence). J gave up 5 bases and V 4 bases, and 10 bases lay outside the gene matches. The CDR3 loop spans 16 amino acids. The DNA for the CDR3 is TGTGCCAGCAGCTCCCGGACAGGTAGTGTGACCGGGGAGCTGTTTTTT. This sequence encodes CASSSRTGSVTGELFF.

This clonotype has a count of ten or more. This sequence joins TRBV6-1 and TRBJ2-2; D gene ambiguous. V was pared by 4 bases and J by 7 bases, with 1 base between. CDR1 and CDR2 (germline): MNHNS, SASEGT. The CDR3 sequence is 10 residues long. The DNA for the CDR3 is TGTGCCAGCAGTGGCGGGGAGCTGTTTTTT. It translates to CASSGGELFF.

By frequency in the sample, this clonotype is large. The CDR3 bases are TGTGCCAGCAGCGTGGGGACAGGGGGCGCGGCCCACGAGCAGTACTTC. This gives the protein CASSVGTGGAAHEQYF. The gene calls are TRBV9 and TRBJ2-7, with TRBD1 matching over 12 bases. The CDR3 loop spans 16 amino acids. The V and J ends lost 2 bases and 5 bases, in that order; junction bases with no gene match: 8. The germline CDR1 and CDR2 sequences are SGDLS and YYNGEE.

Relative to its sample, this clonotype is medium-sized (0.01 to 0.1%). The chain links TRBV30 to TRBJ2-1, with D possibly being TRBD1 (5 bases). Trimming pared 0 bases from V and 8 bases from J, leaving 8 bases between. The CDR3 has 12 amino acids. Germline V gene sequence: CDR1 GTSNPN, CDR2 SVGIG (reference sequence). The CDR3 region has the DNA TGTGCCTGGAGTGTACAACAGGATGAGCAGTTCTTC. It translates to CAWSVQQDEQFF.

By share, this clonotype counts as medium-sized (0.01 to 0.1%). The V and J genes are TRBV5-6 and TRBJ2-7, with D possibly matching TRBD2 (5 bases). Germline V gene sequence: CDR1 SGHDT, CDR2 YYEEEE. The V and J ends lost 3 bases and 6 bases respectively, with 22 bases between them. This CDR3 is 16 amino acids long. CDR3 loop: CASSSFVVERSIEQYF. CDR3 DNA sequence: TGTGCCAGCAGCTCTTTTGTGGTCGAGCGGTCCATCGAGCAGTACTTC.

By proportion, this clonotype is large. CDR3 sequence reads: CASSLSLTSGNTGELFF. CDR3 DNA sequence: TGTGCCAGCAGCTTATCATTAACTAGCGGGAACACCGGGGAGCTGTTTTTT. The chain joins TRBV7-6 to TRBJ2-2, with 8 bases aligning to TRBD2. J lost 1 base, V lost 2 bases, and 6 bases had no gene match. Germline CDR1 reads SGHVS; CDR2 reads FNYEAQ. There are 17 residues in the CDR3.

The sample holds a few counts of this clonotype. This chain joins TRBV6-5 and TRBJ2-3; D is perhaps TRBD1 (6 bases). V lost 4 bases and J 5 bases, leaving 16 bases between the germline ends. Germline V gene data show CDR1 as MNHEY and CDR2 as SVGAGI. The CDR3 is 15 amino acids. The CDR3 DNA follows: TGTGCCAGCAGTTTGGGGGCCCGAGGAGGAGATACGCAGTATTTT. Translated: CASSLGARGGDTQYF.